One and the same sample provided the 21 T cell receptor beta chains below, sequenced in a study of PD-L1 blockade in urothelial cancer. TCRdb's table, derived via immunoSEQ multiplex PCR, lists solely in-frame clones and lacks some. The sample includes some 97,000 clones, about 89% seen only once; the top ten take 0.7% to 0.95%. Source: PBMCs, taken around atezolizumab (anti-PD-L1) treatment. All receptors come from a woman older than 75 with urothelial cancer.

The chain carries TRBV27 and TRBJ2-7; D is perhaps TRBD1 (5 bases). The CDR3 has 16 residues. The V and J ends lost 2 bases and 9 bases respectively, with 23 bases between them. Germline CDR1 reads MNHEY; CDR2 reads SMNVEV (reference sequence). CDR3 loop: CASSLRTGVAYELQYF. The CDR3 coding sequence is TGTGCCAGCAGTTTAAGAACAGGAGTAGCCTACGAGTTGCAGTACTTC.

The CDR3 nucleotides are TGTGCCAGCAGCGTCGGGACTAGCGGTTATGAGCAGTTCTTC. This sequence encodes CASSVGTSGYEQFF. This chain uses TRBV7-3 with TRBJ2-1; 11 bases match TRBD2. The CDR3 runs 14 residues. Germline V CDR1 and CDR2: SGHTA, FQGTGA. With V trimmed by 5 bases and J by 8 bases, 5 bases remained unmatched.

The rearrangement joins TRBV7-2 to TRBJ2-7, with TRBD2 matching over 7 bases. CDR3 length: 14 amino acids. V lost 5 bases and J lost 5; bases outside the gene matches: 9. Germline CDR1 reads SGHTA; CDR2 reads FQGNSA. This chain's CDR3 is CASSRAGPPNEQYF. In DNA, the CDR3 is TGTGCCAGCAGCCGAGCGGGACCTCCCAACGAGCAGTACTTC.

This rearrangement joins TRBV7-8 to TRBJ2-1; D is perhaps TRBD1 (5 bases). The CDR3 spans 15 residues. Germline assignment: CDR1 SGHVS and CDR2 FQNEAQ. V lost 5 bases and J lost 0, with 11 bases in between. The CDR3, as DNA: TGTGCCAGCAGCCTGCGACAGAGCTCCTACAATGAGCAGTTCTTC. This sequence encodes CASSLRQSSYNEQFF.

This chain connects TRBV27 to TRBJ2-1; 10 bases are shared with TRBD1. CDR3 length equals 17 residues. CDR1 is MNHEY and CDR2 is SMNVEV in the germline V gene (reference sequence). Losses at the gene ends were 8 bases for V and 12 bases for J; bases not matched to a gene: 22. The DNA of the CDR3 is TGTGCCAGCTTAAACTCCCCGGGGGACAGGGGAGCACTGGGGCAGTTCTTC. The encoded protein is CASLNSPGDRGALGQFF.

V is TRBV4-2 and J is TRBJ1-2; TRBD1 agrees at 7 bases. Trimming removed 4 bases from V and 0 bases from J; junction bases left unmatched: 11. The CDR3 runs 17 residues. CDR1 is LGHNA and CDR2 is YNFKEQ in the germline V gene. CDR3 protein: CASSPRAEGQTNYGYTF. The CDR3 DNA reads as TGTGCCAGCAGCCCGCGGGCCGAGGGACAGACTAACTATGGCTACACCTTC.

The rearrangement uses TRBV7-6 and TRBJ2-3; a possible D gene is TRBD1 (5 bases). Germline-derived CDR1 and CDR2 are SGHVS and FNYEAQ. V lost 2 bases to trimming and J lost 0 bases, with 12 bases between them. CDR3 size: 16 residues. CDR3 region: CASSLLVGESTDTQYF. In nucleotides, the CDR3 is TGTGCCAGCAGCTTATTGGTAGGGGAAAGCACAGATACGCAGTATTTT.

The chain employs TRBV19 and TRBJ1-2; no reliable D call. The germline gives CDR1 LNHDA, CDR2 SQIVND (reference sequence). The V end lost 2 bases, the J end lost 6 bases, and 4 bases lay between the germline ends. CDR3 length: 11 residues. This chain's CDR3 is CASSIQNGYTF. CDR3 nucleotide sequence: TGTGCCAGTAGTATACAGAATGGCTACACCTTC.

The genes are TRBV5-1 and TRBJ2-3, with a weak D call TRBD2 (5 bases). From germline, CDR1 is SGHRS and CDR2 YFSETQ. The CDR3 consists of 19 residues. V gave up 0 bases and J gave up 1 base, with 21 bases separating them. In DNA form, the CDR3 reads TGCGCCAGCAGCTTGGGCGTAGGGTCCAGAGCGGCACGCACAGATACGCAGTATTTT. Translated, it gives CASSLGVGSRAARTDTQYF.

V is TRBV28 and J is TRBJ2-1; 13 bases agree with TRBD2. Germline CDR1 MDHEN, CDR2 SYDVKM. The CDR3 runs to 16 residues. The trim removed 6 bases at V and 7 bases at J, leaving 9 bases unmatched. CDR3 bases: TGTGCCAGCAGGACCCTAGGGACTAGCGGGATTAATGAGCAGTTCTTC. Protein sequence: CASRTLGTSGINEQFF.

V is TRBV5-6 and J is TRBJ1-4; TRBD1 agrees at 7 bases. The CDR3 is made up of 17 amino acids. Germline V CDR1 and CDR2: SGHDT, YYEEEE. After removal of 3 bases from V and 4 bases from J, the junction contained 12 bases not matched to a gene. This CDR3 reads CASSWQNRGTVNEKLFF. The CDR3 nucleotides read TGTGCCAGCAGCTGGCAAAACCGGGGGACAGTTAATGAAAAACTGTTTTTT.

The chain joins TRBV29-1 to TRBJ2-3; 7 bases fit TRBD2. Germline lookup yields CDR1 SQVTM and CDR2 ANQGSEA. The CDR3 consists of 19 residues. J gave up 0 bases and V 0 bases, and 15 bases lay outside the gene matches. CDR3 coding DNA: TGCAGCGTTGAAGACCCCACTTTGGTGACTAGCCCGAGCACAGATACGCAGTATTTT. Protein: CSVEDPTLVTSPSTDTQYF.

As for this clone: This sample also contains other DNA sequences that code for the same CDR3. The rearrangement links TRBV28 to TRBJ2-7; 10 bases agree with TRBD2. The germline gives CDR1 MDHEN, CDR2 SYDVKM. V lost 3 bases, J lost 2 bases, and 1 base stayed unmatched. CDR3 length: 14 amino acids. The CDR3 DNA follows: TGTGCCAGCAGTTTGAGCGGGAGGGCCTACGAGCAGTACTTC. This sequence encodes CASSLSGRAYEQYF. The full variable domain, its missing parts supplied by reference TRBV28 and TRBJ2-7, is DVKVTQSSRYLVKRTGEKVFLECVQDMDHENMFWYRQDPGLGLRLIYFSYDVKMKEKGDIPEGYSVSREKKERFSLILESASTNQTSMYLCASSLSGRAYEQYFGPGTRLTVT.

This rearrangement joins TRBV10-3 to TRBJ2-7, with a weak D call TRBD2 (6 bases). Germline loops: CDR1 ENHRY, CDR2 SYGVKD. The germline V and J ends were trimmed by 9 bases and 2 bases, with 11 bases remaining between them. There are 12 residues in the CDR3. In DNA, the CDR3 is TGTGCCATTCGGGACTCAACCTACGAGCAGTACTTC. It codes for CAIRDSTYEQYF.

The chain's CDR3 is CASSLGPVSTDTQYF. The CDR3 nucleotides read TGTGCCAGCAGTTTAGGGCCAGTCAGCACAGATACGCAGTATTTT. The rearrangement joins TRBV27 to TRBJ2-3, with D hard to call. Germline V lookup: CDR1 MNHEY, CDR2 SMNVEV (reference sequence). V was shortened by 2 bases and J by 0 bases, with 9 bases between the two germline ends. The CDR3 consists of 15 residues.

The chain links TRBV28 to TRBJ2-2; 13 nucleotides align to TRBD2. Looked up from germline, CDR1 is MDHEN and CDR2 is SYDVKM. V trimming: 6 bases; J trimming: 1 base; junction bases outside the gene matches: 5. The CDR3 consists of 17 residues. The DNA of the CDR3 is TGTGCCAGCAGAAGACGACTAGCGGGAGGGAACACCGGGGAGCTGTTTTTT. This gives the protein CASRRRLAGGNTGELFF.

The rearrangement uses TRBV7-9 and TRBJ2-7, with 14 positions matching TRBD2. Germline CDR1 SEHNR, CDR2 FQNEAQ (reference sequence). This CDR3 contains 17 residues. The junction had 9 bases not matched to a gene; V was cut back by 4 bases and J by 4 bases. The CDR3 bases are TGTGCCAGCAGCTCTGGACTAGCGGGGGGAATCGGTTACGAGCAGTACTTC. It yields the protein CASSSGLAGGIGYEQYF.

This chain connects TRBV27 to TRBJ1-1; D is unresolved. The germline V gene encodes CDR1 MNHEY and CDR2 SMNVEV (reference sequence). The V gene lost 3 bases and the J gene lost 5 bases, with 13 bases spanning the gap. The CDR3 has 14 residues. This chain's CDR3 is CASSFKSGRTEAFF. The CDR3 bases are TGTGCCAGCAGTTTTAAGTCGGGAAGGACTGAAGCTTTCTTT.

The rearrangement joins TRBV5-1 to TRBJ2-3; D call uncertain. Trimming shortened V by 0 bases and J by 0 bases, and 5 bases separated the two germline ends. This CDR3 is 14 amino acids long. Germline CDR1 is SGHRS and CDR2 is YFSETQ. This CDR3 is CASSLDGSTDTQYF. The CDR3 DNA reads as TGCGCCAGCAGCTTGGACGGGAGCACAGATACGCAGTATTTT.

V gene TRBV20-1 combines with J gene TRBJ2-5; D is unclear. CDR1 and CDR2 from the germline V gene are DFQATT and SNEGSKA (reference sequence). V lost 3 bases, J lost 5 bases, and 4 bases lay in between. The length of the CDR3 is 10 residues. The CDR3 DNA reads TGCAGTGCTAGGTCGGAGACCCAGTACTTC. It specifies CSARSETQYF.

This chain uses TRBV9 with TRBJ2-5; 7 nucleotides line up with TRBD1. CDR1 and CDR2 (germline): SGDLS, YYNGEE. The CDR3 is 15 residues long. Unmatched junction bases numbered 10, after V lost 5 bases and J lost 3 bases. CDR3 in DNA: TGTGCCAGCAGTTGGGCTCCAGGGGGTGAAGAGACCCAGTACTTC. Translated: CASSWAPGGEETQYF.